Given below is one T cell receptor beta chain in context. Donors gave about 9.3 milliliters of peripheral blood apiece. CDR1 and CDR2 (germline): DFQATT, SNEGSKA (reference sequence). Trimming took off 5 bases at V and 4 bases at J, with 17 bases between the two ends. This CDR3 has 15 amino acids. This entry comes from a study of blood T cells in healthy people across ages. Next came a second PCR, run for roughly 6 to 11 cycles, which used a sample-barcoded 5' primer along with a J-beta primer mix. Each sample yielded at least 3 million CDR3-containing paired-end reads. TCRdb re-called the 5' RACE reads with MiXCR, one entry per CDR3 protein. Of 700,000 or so distinct CDR3 sequences detected, roughly two fifths appear once; the ten largest clones hold around 30%.

The receptor comes from a man aged 80 or over in good health. Sequencing input: blood. The V and J genes are TRBV20-1 and TRBJ1-4; tentative D call: TRBD1 (5 bases). CDR3 residues: CSARNPDRSNEKLFF. CDR3 coding DNA: TGCAGTGCTCGCAACCCCGACAGAAGTAATGAAAAACTGTTTTTT.